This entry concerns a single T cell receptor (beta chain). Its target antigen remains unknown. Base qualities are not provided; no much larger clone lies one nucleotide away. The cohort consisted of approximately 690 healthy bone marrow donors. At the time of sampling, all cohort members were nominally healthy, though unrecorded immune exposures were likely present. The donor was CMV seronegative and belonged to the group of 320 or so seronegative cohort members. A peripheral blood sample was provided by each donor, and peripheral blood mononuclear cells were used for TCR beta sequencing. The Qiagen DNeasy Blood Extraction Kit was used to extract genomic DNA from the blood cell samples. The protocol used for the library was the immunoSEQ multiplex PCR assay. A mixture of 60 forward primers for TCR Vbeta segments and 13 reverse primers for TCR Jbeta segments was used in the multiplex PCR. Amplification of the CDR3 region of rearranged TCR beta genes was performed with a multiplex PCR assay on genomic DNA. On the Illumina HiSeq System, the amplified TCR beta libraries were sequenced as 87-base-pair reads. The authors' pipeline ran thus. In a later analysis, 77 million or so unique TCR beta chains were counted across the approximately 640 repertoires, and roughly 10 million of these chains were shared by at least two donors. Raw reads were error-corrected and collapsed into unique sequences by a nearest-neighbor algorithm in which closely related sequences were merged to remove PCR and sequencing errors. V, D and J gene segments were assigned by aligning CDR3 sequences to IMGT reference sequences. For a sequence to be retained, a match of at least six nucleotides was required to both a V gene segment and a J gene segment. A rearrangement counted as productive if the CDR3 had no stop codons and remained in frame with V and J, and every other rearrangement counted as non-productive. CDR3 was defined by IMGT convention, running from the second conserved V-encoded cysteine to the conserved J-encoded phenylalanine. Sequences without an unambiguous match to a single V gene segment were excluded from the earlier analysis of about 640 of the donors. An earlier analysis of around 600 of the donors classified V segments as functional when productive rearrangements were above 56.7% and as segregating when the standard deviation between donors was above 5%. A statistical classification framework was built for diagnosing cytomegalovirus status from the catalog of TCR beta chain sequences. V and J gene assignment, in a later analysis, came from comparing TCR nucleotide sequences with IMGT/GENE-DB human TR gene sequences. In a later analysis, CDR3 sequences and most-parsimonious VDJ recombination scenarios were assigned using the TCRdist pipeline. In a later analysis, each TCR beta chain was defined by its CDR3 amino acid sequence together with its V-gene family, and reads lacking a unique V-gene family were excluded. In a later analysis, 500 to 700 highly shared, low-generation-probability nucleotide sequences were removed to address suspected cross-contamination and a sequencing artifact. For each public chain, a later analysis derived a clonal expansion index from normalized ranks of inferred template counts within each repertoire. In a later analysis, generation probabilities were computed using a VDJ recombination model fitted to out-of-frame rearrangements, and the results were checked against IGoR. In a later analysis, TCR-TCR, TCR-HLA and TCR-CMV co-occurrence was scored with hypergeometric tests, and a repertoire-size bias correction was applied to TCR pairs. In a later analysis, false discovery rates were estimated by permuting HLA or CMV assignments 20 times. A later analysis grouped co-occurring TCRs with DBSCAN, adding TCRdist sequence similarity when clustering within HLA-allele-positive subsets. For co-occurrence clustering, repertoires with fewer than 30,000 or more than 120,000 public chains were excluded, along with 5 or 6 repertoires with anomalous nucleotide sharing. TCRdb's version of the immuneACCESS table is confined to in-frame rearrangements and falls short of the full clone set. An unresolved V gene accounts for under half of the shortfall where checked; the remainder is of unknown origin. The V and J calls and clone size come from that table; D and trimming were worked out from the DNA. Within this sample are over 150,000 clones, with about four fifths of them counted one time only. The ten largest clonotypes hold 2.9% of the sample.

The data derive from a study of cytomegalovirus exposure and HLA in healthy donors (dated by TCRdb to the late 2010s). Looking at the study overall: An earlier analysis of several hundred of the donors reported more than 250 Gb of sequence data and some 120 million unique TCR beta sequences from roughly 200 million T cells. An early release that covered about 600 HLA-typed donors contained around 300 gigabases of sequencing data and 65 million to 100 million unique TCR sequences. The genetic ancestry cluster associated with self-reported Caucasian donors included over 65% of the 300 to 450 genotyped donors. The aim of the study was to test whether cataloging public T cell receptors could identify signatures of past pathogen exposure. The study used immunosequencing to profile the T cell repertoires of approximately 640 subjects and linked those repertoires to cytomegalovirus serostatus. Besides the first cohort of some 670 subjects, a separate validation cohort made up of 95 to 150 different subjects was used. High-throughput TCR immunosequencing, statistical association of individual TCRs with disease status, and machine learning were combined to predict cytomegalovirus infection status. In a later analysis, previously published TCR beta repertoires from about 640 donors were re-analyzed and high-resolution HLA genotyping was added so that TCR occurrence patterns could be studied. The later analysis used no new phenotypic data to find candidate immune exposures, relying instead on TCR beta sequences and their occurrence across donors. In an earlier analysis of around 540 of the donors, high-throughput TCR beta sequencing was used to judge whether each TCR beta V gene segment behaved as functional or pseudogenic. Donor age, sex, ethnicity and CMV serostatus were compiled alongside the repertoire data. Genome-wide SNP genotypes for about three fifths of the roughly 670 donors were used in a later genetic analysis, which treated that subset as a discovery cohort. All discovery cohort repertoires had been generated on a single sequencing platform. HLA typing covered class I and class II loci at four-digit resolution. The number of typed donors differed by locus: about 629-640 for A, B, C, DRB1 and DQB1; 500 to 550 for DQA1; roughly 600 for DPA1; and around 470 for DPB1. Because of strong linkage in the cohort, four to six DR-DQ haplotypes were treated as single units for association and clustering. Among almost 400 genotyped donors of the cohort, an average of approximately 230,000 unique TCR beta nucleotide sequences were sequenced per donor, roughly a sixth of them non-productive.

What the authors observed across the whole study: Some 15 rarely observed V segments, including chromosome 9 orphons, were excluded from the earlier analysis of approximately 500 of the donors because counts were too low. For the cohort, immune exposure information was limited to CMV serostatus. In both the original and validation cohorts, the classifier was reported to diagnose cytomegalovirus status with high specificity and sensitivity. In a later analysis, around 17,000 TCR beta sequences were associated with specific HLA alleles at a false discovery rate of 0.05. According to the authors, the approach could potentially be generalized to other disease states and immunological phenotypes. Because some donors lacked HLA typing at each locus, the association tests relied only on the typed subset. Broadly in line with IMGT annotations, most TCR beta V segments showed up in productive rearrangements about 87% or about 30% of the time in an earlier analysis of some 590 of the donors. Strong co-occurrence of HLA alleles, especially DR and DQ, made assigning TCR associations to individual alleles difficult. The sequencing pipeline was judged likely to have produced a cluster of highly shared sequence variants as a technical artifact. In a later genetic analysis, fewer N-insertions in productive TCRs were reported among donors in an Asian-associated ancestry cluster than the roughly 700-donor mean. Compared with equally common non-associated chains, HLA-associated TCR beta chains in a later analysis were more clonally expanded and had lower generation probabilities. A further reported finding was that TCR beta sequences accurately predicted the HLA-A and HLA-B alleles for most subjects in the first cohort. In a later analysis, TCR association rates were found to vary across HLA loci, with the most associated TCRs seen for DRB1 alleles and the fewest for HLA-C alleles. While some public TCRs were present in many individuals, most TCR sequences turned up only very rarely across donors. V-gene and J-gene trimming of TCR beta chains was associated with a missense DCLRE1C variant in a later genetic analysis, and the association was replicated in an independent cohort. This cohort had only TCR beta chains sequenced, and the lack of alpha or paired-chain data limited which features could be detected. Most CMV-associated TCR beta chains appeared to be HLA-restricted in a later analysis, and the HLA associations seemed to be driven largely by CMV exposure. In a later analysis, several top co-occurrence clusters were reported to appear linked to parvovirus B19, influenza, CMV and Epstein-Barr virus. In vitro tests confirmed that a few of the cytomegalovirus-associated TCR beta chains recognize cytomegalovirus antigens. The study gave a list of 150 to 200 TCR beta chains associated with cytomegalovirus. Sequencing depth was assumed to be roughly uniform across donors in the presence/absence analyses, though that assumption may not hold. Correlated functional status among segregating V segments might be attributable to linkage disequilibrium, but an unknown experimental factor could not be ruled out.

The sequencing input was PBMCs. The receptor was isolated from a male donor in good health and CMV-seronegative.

The CDR3 has the sequence CASSPRQLNSPLHF. In nucleotide form, the sequence is TGTGCCAGCAGCCCCCGACAGCTTAATTCACCCCTCCACTTT. This chain is built from TRBV12-1 and TRBJ1-6; TRBD1 was called by the table and not checked on the DNA. TRBV12-1 is marked as a pseudogene. Including cysteine and phenylalanine, the CDR3 has 14 amino acids. Of all the DNA, just the CDR3 is kept, 42 bases in frame from base 1.